These 14 T cell receptor beta chains were all obtained from the same sample, sequenced in a study of blood T cell repertoires in COVID-19. Assay: immunoSEQ multiplex PCR; the TCRdb copy retains only in-frame clones and omits some. The table shows 100,000 to 150,000 clones, with over 75% occurring only once. Sequencing was done on a sample of peripheral blood. Source of these receptors: a man aged 40-49 years with active or convalescent COVID-19.

The chain uses TRBV19 and TRBJ2-7; a possible D gene is TRBD2 (5 bases). CDR1 and CDR2 (germline): LNHDA, SQIVND (reference sequence). The CDR3 is made up of 16 amino acids. The germline V and J ends were trimmed by 2 bases and 5 bases, with 19 bases remaining between them. The CDR3 DNA is TGTGCCAGTAGTATATATGAGGAGGCGGGCGTGGACGAGCAGTACTTC. Its translation is CASSIYEEAGVDEQYF.

The chain employs TRBV10-1 and TRBJ1-2; D perhaps matches TRBD1 (6 bases). Germline-derived CDR1 and CDR2 are WNHNN and SYGVQD (reference sequence). This CDR3 comprises 14 residues. Trimming pared 1 base from V and 7 bases from J, leaving 13 bases between. CDR3 nucleotides: TGCGCCAGCAGTGAGTTAAGGACAGATATTGGCTACACCTTC. This encodes CASSELRTDIGYTF.

The chain joins TRBV7-2 to TRBJ2-2, with 7 positions matching TRBD1. Germline CDR1 SGHTA, CDR2 FQGNSA. After removal of 2 bases from V and 3 bases from J, the junction contained 3 bases not matched to a gene. The length of the CDR3 is 15 residues. This CDR3 reads CASSLRGPDTGELFF. CDR3 DNA sequence: TGTGCCAGCAGCTTAAGGGGGCCCGACACCGGGGAGCTGTTTTTT.

The chain has TRBV12-3 or TRBV12-4 and TRBJ1-2; possibly TRBD1 for D (5 bases). The CDR3 totals 13 residues. Trimming took 7 bases from V and 2 from J, leaving 11 bases between them. CDR3 region: CASIQPGNYGYTF. Here the CDR3 DNA reads TGTGCCAGCATACAACCAGGGAACTATGGCTACACCTTC.

V and J are TRBV7-2 and TRBJ2-7; 11 nucleotides align to TRBD2. CDR3 length: 15 amino acids. Germline CDR1 reads SGHTA; CDR2 reads FQGNSA. V lost 1 base to trimming and J lost 7 bases; unmatched junction nucleotides: 6. The CDR3 nucleotides are TGTGCCAGCAGCTTAGAAGGGACTAGCGGCCTGGAGCAGTACTTC. It encodes CASSLEGTSGLEQYF.

The J gene is TRBJ2-1, the V gene TRBV5-6, with TRBD2 matching 11 bases. CDR1 and CDR2 from the germline V gene are SGHDT and YYEEEE. The J segment lost 7 bases and the V segment lost 0 bases, leaving 3 bases of the junction unmatched. This CDR3 is built from 15 residues. The CDR3 here is CASSLVTSGANEQFF. CDR3 DNA sequence: TGTGCCAGCAGCTTGGTGACTAGCGGGGCGAATGAGCAGTTCTTC. Variable domain in full (rest from reference TRBV5-6 and TRBJ2-1): DAGVTQSPTHLIKTRGQQVTLRCSPKSGHDTVSWYQQALGQGPQFIFQYYEEEERQRGNFPDRFSGHQFPNYSSELNVNALLLGDSALYLCASSLVTSGANEQFFGPGTRLTVL.

V is TRBV6-6 and J is TRBJ1-6; D possibly corresponds to TRBD1 (6 bases). Trimming removed 0 bases from V and 7 bases from J, with 10 bases in between. Germline loops: CDR1 MNHNY, CDR2 SVGAGI (reference sequence). There are 15 residues in the CDR3. CDR3 loop: CASSYSPGDNSPLHF. The CDR3 region has the DNA TGTGCCAGCAGTTACTCGCCAGGGGACAATTCACCCCTCCACTTT.

This clone was seen a few times. The chain links TRBV11-2 to TRBJ1-3; D is undetermined. This CDR3 is built from 13 residues. Germline CDR1 SGHAT, CDR2 FQNNGV. The V end was cut by 8 bases, the J end by 4 bases, with 12 bases between. The CDR3 bases are TGTGCCAGCGGCCATTCCTCGGGAAACACCATATATTTT. It specifies CASGHSSGNTIYF.

This clone was seen just once. The chain is built from TRBV5-6 and TRBJ2-7, with a possible D match to TRBD1 (6 bases). The V gene's germline CDR1 is SGHDT and CDR2 YYEEEE. V gave up 2 bases and J gave up 2 bases, with 17 bases separating them. The CDR3 totals 16 residues. This CDR3 reads CASSLRAGTMTYEQYF. The CDR3 DNA reads as TGTGCCAGCAGCTTACGAGCAGGGACAATGACCTACGAGCAGTACTTC.

The CDR3 loop reads CASSVARVDTEAFF. CDR3 in DNA: TGTGCCAGCAGTGTCGCCAGGGTGGACACTGAAGCTTTCTTT. The chain carries TRBV6-4 and TRBJ1-1, with D possibly TRBD1 on 5 matching bases. The V and J ends lost 4 bases and 3 bases respectively, with 12 bases between them. Germline CDR1 and CDR2: MRHNA and SNTAGT. This CDR3 has 14 residues.

This sequence joins TRBV19 and TRBJ2-4; 8 positions agree with TRBD1. Germline CDR1 and CDR2: LNHDA and SQIVND (reference sequence). The CDR3 runs to 20 residues. V dropped 6 bases and J dropped 2; count of bases not matched to a gene: 21. The CDR3 reads CASSHRSAGGTDITKNIQYF. The CDR3 coding sequence is TGTGCCAGTAGCCACCGCTCGGCAGGGGGCACGGACATTACCAAAAACATTCAGTACTTC.

The chain combines TRBV5-4 with TRBJ2-2; TRBD2 aligns across 7 bases. CDR3 length: 15 residues. J gave up 3 bases and V 3 bases, and 5 bases lay outside the gene matches. Germline lookup yields CDR1 SGHNT and CDR2 YYREEE (reference sequence). The CDR3 loop is CASSWGLSYTGELFF. CDR3 bases: TGTGCCAGCAGCTGGGGACTATCCTACACCGGGGAGCTGTTTTTT.

The chain joins TRBV12-3 or TRBV12-4 to TRBJ1-2, with a weak D call TRBD1 (5 bases). The germline V and J ends were trimmed by 10 bases and 2 bases, with 14 bases remaining between them. The CDR3 runs 13 residues. Here the CDR3 reads CATFTGVNYGYTF. DNA for the CDR3: TGTGCCACGTTTACGGGGGTGAACTATGGCTACACCTTC.

This chain joins TRBV30 and TRBJ2-7, with TRBD1 matching over 9 bases. With V trimmed by 2 bases and J by 3 bases, 8 bases remained unmatched. CDR1 GTSNPN and CDR2 SVGIG come from the germline V gene (reference sequence). This CDR3 spans 15 amino acids. CDR3 DNA sequence: TGTGCCTGGAGTCCTACCGACAGGGGGATCTACGAGCAGTACTTC. Translating it yields CAWSPTDRGIYEQYF.